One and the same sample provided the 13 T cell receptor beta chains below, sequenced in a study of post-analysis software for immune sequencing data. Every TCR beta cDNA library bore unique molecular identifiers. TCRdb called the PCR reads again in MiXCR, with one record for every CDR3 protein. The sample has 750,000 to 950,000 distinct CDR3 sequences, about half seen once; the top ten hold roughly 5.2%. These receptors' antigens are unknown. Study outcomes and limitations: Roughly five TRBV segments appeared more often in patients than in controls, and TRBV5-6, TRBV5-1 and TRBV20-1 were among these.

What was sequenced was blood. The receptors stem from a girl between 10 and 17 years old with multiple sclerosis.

This CDR3 is CASSYSVSNQETQYF. The CDR3 DNA reads as TGTGCCAGCAGTTACTCAGTCAGTAACCAAGAGACCCAGTACTTC. The chain combines TRBV6-5 with TRBJ2-5; no clear D. Trimming shortened V by 0 bases and J by 0 bases, and 8 bases separated the two germline ends. The CDR3 totals 15 residues. In germline, CDR1 is MNHEY, CDR2 SVGAGI.

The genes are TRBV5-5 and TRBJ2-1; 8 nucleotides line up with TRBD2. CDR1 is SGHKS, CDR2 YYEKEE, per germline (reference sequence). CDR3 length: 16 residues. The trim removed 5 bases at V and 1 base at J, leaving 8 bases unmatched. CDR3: CASRKEAGVSYNEQFF. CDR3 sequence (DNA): TGTGCCAGCAGAAAGGAAGCGGGAGTGTCCTACAATGAGCAGTTCTTC.

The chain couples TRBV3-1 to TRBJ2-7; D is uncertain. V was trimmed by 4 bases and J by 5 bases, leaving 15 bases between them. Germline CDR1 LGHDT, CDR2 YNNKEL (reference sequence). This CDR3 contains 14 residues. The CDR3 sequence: CASSPLAELHEQYF. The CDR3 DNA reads TGTGCCAGCAGCCCACTGGCGGAGCTCCACGAGCAGTACTTC.

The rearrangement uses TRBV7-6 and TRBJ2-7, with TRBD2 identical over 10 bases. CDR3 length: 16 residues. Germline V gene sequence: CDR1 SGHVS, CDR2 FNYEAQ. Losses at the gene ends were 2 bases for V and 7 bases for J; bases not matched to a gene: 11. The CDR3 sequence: CASSLSGASGSGEQYF. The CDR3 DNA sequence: TGTGCCAGCAGCTTAAGCGGGGCTAGCGGGAGTGGAGAGCAGTACTTC.

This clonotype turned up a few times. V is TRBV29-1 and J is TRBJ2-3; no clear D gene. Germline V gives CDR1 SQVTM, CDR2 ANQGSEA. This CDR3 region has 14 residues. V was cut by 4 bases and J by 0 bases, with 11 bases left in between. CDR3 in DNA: TGCAGCGTTGCGCTAGGTGTTAGCACAGATACGCAGTATTTT. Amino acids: CSVALGVSTDTQYF.

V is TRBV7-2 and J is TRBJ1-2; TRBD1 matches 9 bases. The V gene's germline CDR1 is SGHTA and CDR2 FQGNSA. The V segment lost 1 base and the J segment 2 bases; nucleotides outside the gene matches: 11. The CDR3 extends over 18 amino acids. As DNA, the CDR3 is TGTGCCAGCAGCTTAGGAGTATTGGGGACAGGGAAGAACTATGGCTACACCTTC. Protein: CASSLGVLGTGKNYGYTF.

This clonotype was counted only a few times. CDR3: CSATPGARTYEQYF. The CDR3 DNA sequence: TGCAGTGCCACTCCTGGGGCTAGAACCTACGAGCAGTACTTC. This sequence joins TRBV20-1 and TRBJ2-7, with D perhaps TRBD1 (5 bases). Germline V lookup: CDR1 DFQATT, CDR2 SNEGSKA (reference sequence). With 6 bases removed from V and 2 bases from J, the gap between germline ends came to 17 bases. The CDR3 runs 14 residues.

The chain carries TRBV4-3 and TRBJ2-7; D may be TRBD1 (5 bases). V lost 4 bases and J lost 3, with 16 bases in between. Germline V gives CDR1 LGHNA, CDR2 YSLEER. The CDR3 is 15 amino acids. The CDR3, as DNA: TGCGCCAGCAGCCTTCGCCAGGGCTCGGGCTACGAGCAGTACTTC. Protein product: CASSLRQGSGYEQYF.

The CDR3 protein is CASSVGELIYGYTF. For the CDR3, the DNA is TGTGCCAGCAGCGTAGGGGAGCTTATCTATGGCTACACCTTC. The J gene is TRBJ1-2, the V gene TRBV9; D uncertain. The CDR3 is 14 amino acids. The V and J ends lost 0 bases and 4 bases respectively, with 10 bases between them. Germline CDR1 and CDR2: SGDLS and YYNGEE.

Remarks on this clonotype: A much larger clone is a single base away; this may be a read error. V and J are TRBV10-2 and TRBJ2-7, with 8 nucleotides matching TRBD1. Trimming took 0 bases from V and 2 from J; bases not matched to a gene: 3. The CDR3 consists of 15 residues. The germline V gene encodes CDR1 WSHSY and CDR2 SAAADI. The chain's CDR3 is CASSESWTGPYEQYF. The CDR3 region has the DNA TGCGCCAGCAGTGAGTCATGGACAGGGCCCTACGAGCAGTACTTC.

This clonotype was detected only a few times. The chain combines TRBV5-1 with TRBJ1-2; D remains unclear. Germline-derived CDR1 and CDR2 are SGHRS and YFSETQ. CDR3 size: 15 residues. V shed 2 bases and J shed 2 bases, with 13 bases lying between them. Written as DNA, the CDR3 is TGCGCCAGCAGCTTCCAGTTTAGAGGAAACTATGGCTACACCTTC. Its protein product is CASSFQFRGNYGYTF.

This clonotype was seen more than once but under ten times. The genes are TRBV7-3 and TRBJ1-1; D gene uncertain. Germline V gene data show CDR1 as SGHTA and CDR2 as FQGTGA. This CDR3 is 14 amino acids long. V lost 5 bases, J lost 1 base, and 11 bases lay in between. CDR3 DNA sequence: TGTGCCAGCAGCGAAGGAAGGCAGAACACTGAAGCTTTCTTT. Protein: CASSEGRQNTEAFF.

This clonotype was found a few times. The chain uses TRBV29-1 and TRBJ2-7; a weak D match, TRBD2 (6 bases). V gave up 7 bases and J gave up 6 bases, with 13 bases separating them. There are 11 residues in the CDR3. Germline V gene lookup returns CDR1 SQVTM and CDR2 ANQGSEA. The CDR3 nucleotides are TGCAGCGGGACTACCGGGCTCGAGCAGTACTTC. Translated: CSGTTGLEQYF.